These 15 T cell receptor beta chains came from one sample sequenced in a study of blood T cell repertoires in COVID-19. The assay was immunoSEQ multiplex PCR, and TCRdb's table has in-frame clones only and misses some. Among about 250,000 clones listed, roughly 90% were seen once. The specimen sequenced was peripheral blood. The receptors come from a woman in her 30s with acute or convalescent COVID-19.

This chain uses TRBV9 with TRBJ1-2; D gene uncertain. V was shortened by 8 bases and J by 8 bases, with 13 bases between the two germline ends. From germline, CDR1 is SGDLS and CDR2 YYNGEE. The CDR3 runs to 11 residues. The CDR3 here is CASWRDRGYTF. DNA of the CDR3: TGTGCCAGTTGGAGGGATCGGGGCTACACCTTC. The full variable domain, in which reference TRBV9 and TRBJ1-2 provide the parts outside the CDR3, is DSGVTQTPKHLITATGQRVTLRCSPRSGDLSVYWYQQSLDQGLQFLIQYYNGEERAKGNILERFSAQQFPDLHSELNLSSLELGDSALYFCASWRDRGYTFGSGTRLTVV.

The chain joins TRBV29-1 to TRBJ2-5, with D possibly being TRBD2 (6 bases). This CDR3 spans 13 amino acids. Germline CDR1 SQVTM, CDR2 ANQGSEA. Deletions cut 4 bases from V and 1 base from J, with 10 bases between. CDR3 region: CSVARGSQETQYF. Written as DNA, the CDR3 is TGCAGCGTTGCGCGGGGAAGCCAAGAGACCCAGTACTTC.

This chain uses TRBV30 with TRBJ1-6; TRBD1 aligns across 7 bases. The CDR3 is made up of 14 amino acids. V was clipped by 2 bases and J by 4 bases; unmatched bases: 2. CDR1 is GTSNPN and CDR2 is SVGIG in the germline V gene (reference sequence). The CDR3 nucleotides are TGTGCCTGGAGTCTGACAGGGTATAATTCACCCCTCCACTTT. It codes for CAWSLTGYNSPLHF.

The rearrangement joins TRBV3-1 (or the pseudogene TRBV3-2) to TRBJ1-2, with D possibly matching TRBD1 (6 bases). The CDR3 totals 17 residues. With 2 bases removed from V and 0 bases from J, the gap between germline ends came to 16 bases. Per germline, CDR1 LGHDT and CDR2 YNNKEL (reference sequence). In DNA form, the CDR3 reads TGTGCCAGCAGCCAAAACCCAGGGGAGTCGGCTAACTATGGCTACACCTTC. Its translation: CASSQNPGESANYGYTF.

This clone was counted once. CDR3 coding DNA: TGTGCCGTAGGGGGCAGCCGCACAGATACGCAGTATTTT. It yields the protein CAVGGSRTDTQYF. This chain connects TRBV12-3 or TRBV12-4 to TRBJ2-3; 7 positions agree with TRBD1. V trimming: 11 bases; J trimming: 1 base; junction bases outside the gene matches: 6. The CDR3 sequence is 13 residues long.

This clone has just one count. This chain links TRBV7-3 with TRBJ2-2; D not certain. The CDR3 totals 15 residues. The V gene lost 0 bases and the J gene lost 7 bases, with 12 bases spanning the gap. Germline CDR1 and CDR2: SGHTA and FQGTGA. CDR3 DNA: TGTGCCAGCAGCTTAACGTCAGTCCGAAGCGGGGAGCTGTTTTTT. Its translation: CASSLTSVRSGELFF. Filled out from reference TRBV7-3 and TRBJ2-2, the complete variable domain reads GAGVSQTPSNKVTEKGKYVELRCDPISGHTALYWYRQSLGQGPEFLIYFQGTGAADDSGLPNDRFFAVRPEGSVSTLKIQRTERGDSAVYLCASSLTSVRSGELFFGEGSRLTVL.

This chain's CDR3 is CASSYSWTSPYEQYF. The CDR3 coding sequence is TGTGCCAGCAGTTACTCTTGGACTAGCCCCTACGAGCAGTACTTC. This chain uses TRBV6-5 with TRBJ2-7, with 8 bases aligning to TRBD2. CDR3 length equals 15 residues. V gave up 0 bases and J gave up 2 bases; unmatched junction bases: 3. Germline-derived CDR1 and CDR2 are MNHEY and SVGAGI.

The chain uses TRBV6-1 and TRBJ2-3, with TRBD2 as a possible D gene (6 bases). Germline V gives CDR1 MNHNS, CDR2 SASEGT. V was pared by 4 bases and J by 0 bases, with 14 bases between. The CDR3 covers 16 residues. In DNA form, the CDR3 reads TGTGCCAGCAGTGTTTCGTTCGGAGGGAGCACAGATACGCAGTATTTT. Translation gives CASSVSFGGSTDTQYF.

The genes are TRBV5-1 and TRBJ2-7, with 11 bases matching TRBD2. CDR1 SGHRS and CDR2 YFSETQ come from the germline V gene. The CDR3 has 15 residues. J gave up 2 bases and V 5 bases, and 6 bases lay outside the gene matches. The CDR3: CASRAGTSGTYEQYF. In nucleotides, the CDR3 is TGCGCCAGCAGGGCCGGGACTAGCGGAACCTACGAGCAGTACTTC.

The V and J genes are TRBV4-3 and TRBJ1-5; a weak D match, TRBD1 (6 bases). Germline CDR1 LGHNA, CDR2 YSLEER. There are 16 residues in the CDR3. Trimming took off 4 bases at V and 3 bases at J, with 16 bases between the two ends. CDR3 sequence (DNA): TGCGCCAGCAGCCTTAACAGGGCTCAATTCAATCAGCCCCAGCATTTT. This sequence encodes CASSLNRAQFNQPQHF.

The J gene is TRBJ1-5, the V gene TRBV5-1, with a tentative D call TRBD1 (5 bases). The V and J ends lost 5 bases and 0 bases respectively, with 21 bases between them. This CDR3 spans 18 amino acids. Germline loops: CDR1 SGHRS, CDR2 YFSETQ. The CDR3 nucleotides read TGCGCCAGCAGGTTTGGGCAGGGTACAGAGTATAGCAATCAGCCCCAGCATTTT. Protein sequence: CASRFGQGTEYSNQPQHF.

The chain links TRBV2 to TRBJ2-5, with a weak D call TRBD2 (7 bases). V lost 6 bases to trimming and J lost 7 bases, with 18 bases between them. This CDR3 spans 14 amino acids. CDR1 is SNHLY and CDR2 is FYNNEI in the germline V gene. Here the CDR3 reads CASRTDIAGATQYF. The CDR3 bases are TGTGCCAGCAGGACGGACATCGCGGGGGCGACCCAGTACTTC. Supplemented by reference TRBV2 and TRBJ2-5, the full variable domain reads EPEVTQTPSHQVTQMGQEVILRCVPISNHLYFYWYRQILGQKVEFLVSFYNNEISEKSEIFDDQFSVERPDGSNFTLKIRSTKLEDSAMYFCASRTDIAGATQYFGPGTRLLVL.

V is TRBV18 and J is TRBJ2-7; tentative D call: TRBD1 (5 bases). Trimming left V 4 bases short and J 1 base short, with 11 bases between. This CDR3 spans 14 amino acids. The germline V gene encodes CDR1 KGHSH and CDR2 LQKENI. The CDR3 region is CASSRAGKSYEQYF. Here the CDR3 DNA reads TGTGCCAGCTCACGGGCAGGGAAGTCCTACGAGCAGTACTTC. The full variable domain, in which reference TRBV18 and TRBJ2-7 provide the parts outside the CDR3, is NAGVMQNPRHLVRRRGQEARLRCSPMKGHSHVYWYRQLPEEGLKFMVYLQKENIIDESGMPKERFSAEFPKEGPSILRIQQVVRGDSAAYFCASSRAGKSYEQYFGPGTRLTVT.

The rearrangement uses TRBV19 and TRBJ1-5; D is undetermined. Germline loops: CDR1 LNHDA, CDR2 SQIVND (reference sequence). V was shortened by 0 bases and J by 4 bases, with 10 bases between the two germline ends. The CDR3 is made up of 15 amino acids. CDR3 loop: CASSIDLTRNQPQHF. The CDR3 DNA follows: TGTGCCAGTAGTATAGATCTTACGAGAAATCAGCCCCAGCATTTT.

The CDR3 region is CASSFLSGEQFF. The CDR3 DNA sequence: TGCGCCAGCAGCTTCCTTAGCGGTGAGCAGTTCTTC. This rearrangement joins TRBV5-1 to TRBJ2-1; D may be TRBD2 (6 bases). CDR3 length: 12 residues. Germline V CDR1 and CDR2: SGHRS, YFSETQ. V gave up 2 bases and J gave up 9 bases, with 9 bases separating them.